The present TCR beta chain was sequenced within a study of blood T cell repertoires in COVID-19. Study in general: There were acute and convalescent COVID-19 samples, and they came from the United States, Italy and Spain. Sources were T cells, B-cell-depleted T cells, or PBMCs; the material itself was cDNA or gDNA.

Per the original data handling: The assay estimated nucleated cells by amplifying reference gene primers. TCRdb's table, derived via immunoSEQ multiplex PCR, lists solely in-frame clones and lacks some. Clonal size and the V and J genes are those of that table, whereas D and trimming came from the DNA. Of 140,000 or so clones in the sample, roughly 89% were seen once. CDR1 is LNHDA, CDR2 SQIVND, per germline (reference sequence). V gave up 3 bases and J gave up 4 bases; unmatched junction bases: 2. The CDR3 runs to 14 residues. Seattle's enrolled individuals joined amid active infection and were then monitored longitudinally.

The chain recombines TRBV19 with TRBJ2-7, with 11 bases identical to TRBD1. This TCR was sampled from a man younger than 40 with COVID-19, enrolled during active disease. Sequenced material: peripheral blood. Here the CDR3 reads CASSIGTGGYEQYF. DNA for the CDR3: TGTGCCAGTAGTATCGGGACAGGGGGTTACGAGCAGTACTTC.